This T cell receptor (beta chain) was found in a study of metastatic and nonmetastatic thyroid tumors (TCRdb year 2020). For context, the study as a whole: For patients with malignant and with benign thyroid disease, the researchers compared repertoires between peripheral blood samples and tumor or nodule tissue samples.

As concerns this clone: No antigen is known for it. Base qualities are not recorded, but no much larger clone differs from it by a single base.

No patient had received any treatment before thyroid surgery. Using T-cell receptor beta sequencing, the study looked back at clinical samples from patients collected from the early 2010s to the late 2010s. Beyond this particular receptor, the publication reports: In both blood and tumor samples, TCR beta diversity was reported to be significantly higher in malignant tumors than in benign nodules.

V is clipped by 5 bases and J by 1 base, and the sequence between their germline boundaries is 11 bases long. For CDR1 and CDR2, the germline V gene lists SGHNT and YENEEA. From the cysteine up to the phenylalanine, the CDR3 has a length of 14 residues. The sequence is cut down to CDR3 DNA, 42 bases in frame from base 1. Libraries were built with PCR. The sequencer was an Illumina HiSeq 4000. High-throughput sequencing was used to profile the CDR3 region of the TCR beta-chain in every patient. The authors' analysis ran thus. The researchers built a classifier to tell apart papillary thyroid cancer patients with distant metastasis, based on CDR3 differences among clinicopathological groups. Repertoire diversity was assessed with the Shannon index, and tumor-blood repertoire similarity with the Morisita-Horn index. The raw public reads went through TCRdb reprocessing: fastp at Q25, MiXCR clone calling, in-frame beta chains kept. For this entry, the V and J calls and clone size follow TCRdb and not the study's own pipeline. The sample yields 13,000 to 15,000 clones; roughly 29% were counted once. Roughly 3.7% of the sample belongs to the ten largest clones.

Sequencing used blood. The receptor was isolated from a female donor with papillary thyroid cancer or a benign thyroid nodule (not recorded which). Some clones in this sample may be carry-over from other donors' samples. The rearranged segments are TRBV11-3 and TRBJ1-1, and the D gene may be TRBD1, 5 bases matching. The CDR3 sequence is CASSLDTENTEAFF. The DNA sequence follows: TGTGCCAGCAGCCTGGACACTGAGAACACTGAAGCTTTCTTT.